The entry below describes one TCR beta chain. Its antigen is still unknown. The data belong to a study of shared clonotypes between healthy human individuals. General study findings and limits: Compared with memory subsets, naive subsets generally had larger estimated richness.

Germline CDR1 MNHNY, CDR2 SVGAGI (reference sequence). V was shortened by 11 bases and J by 5 bases, with 18 bases between the two germline ends. The CDR3 is made up of 13 amino acids. Using immunoSEQ multiplex PCR, the repertoire was profiled, and TCRdb retains in-frame clones only, with some absent. The repertoire holds about 380,000 clones, about 96% seen once, with more than 0.3% in the top ten. The receptor was isolated from a man aged 25 to 40 in good health. The rearrangement uses TRBV6-6 and TRBJ1-2; tentatively, D is TRBD1 (6 bases). Sequencing used memory CD8+ T cells sorted from blood. Subset described: CD45RO+ cells pooled with CCR7-negative TemRA cells. The CDR3 DNA is TGTGCCGGAGCCCCAGGGGAGCGGTATGGCTACACCTTC. This gives the protein CAGAPGERYGYTF.